This T cell receptor beta chain was documented in a study of radiotherapy plus CTLA-4 blockade in lung cancer. The study's findings and limits: Dynamics of early blood T cell clones, together with interferon-beta, were reportedly the best predictors of response.

On this clone: As yet, its antigen is unknown.

Clones were read by immunoSEQ multiplex PCR, and TCRdb kept only the in-frame ones, dropping some. The repertoire has tens of thousands of clones, roughly three quarters of them found once; the top ten carry roughly 15%. Germline V gene data show CDR1 as MNHEY and CDR2 as SVGAGI. Trimming pared 7 bases from V and 0 bases from J, leaving 9 bases between. CDR3 length: 13 residues. The receptor was derived from a human donor with non-small cell lung cancer whose response to radiotherapy plus ipilimumab could not be evaluated. Some clones in this sample may be carry-over from other donors' samples. The chain carries TRBV6-5 and TRBJ1-1; a weak D match, TRBD1 (5 bases). The input for sequencing was peripheral blood, taken from a patient treated with radiotherapy plus ipilimumab. The chain's CDR3 is CASTQVMNTEAFF. The DNA for the CDR3 is TGTGCCAGCACACAGGTGATGAACACTGAAGCTTTCTTT.